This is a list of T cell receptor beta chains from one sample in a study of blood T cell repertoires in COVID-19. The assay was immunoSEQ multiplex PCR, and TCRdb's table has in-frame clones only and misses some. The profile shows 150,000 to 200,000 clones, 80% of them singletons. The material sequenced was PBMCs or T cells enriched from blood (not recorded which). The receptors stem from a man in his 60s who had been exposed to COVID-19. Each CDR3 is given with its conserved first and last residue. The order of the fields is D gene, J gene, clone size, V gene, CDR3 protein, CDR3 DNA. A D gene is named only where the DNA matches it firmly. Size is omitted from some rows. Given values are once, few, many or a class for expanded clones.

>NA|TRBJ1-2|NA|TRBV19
CASTGLHGYTF
TGTGCCAGTACAGGGTTACATGGCTACACCTTC
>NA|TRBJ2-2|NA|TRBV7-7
CASSPFGAGGTGELFF
TGTGCCAGCAGCCCCTTTGGGGCTGGCGGCACCGGGGAGCTGTTTTTT
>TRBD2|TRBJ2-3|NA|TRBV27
CASTSWGGSTDTQYF
TGTGCCAGCACCTCCTGGGGGGGAAGCACAGATACGCAGTATTTT
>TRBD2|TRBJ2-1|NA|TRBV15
CATRAGGPAPPYNEQFF
TGTGCCACCAGGGCGGGAGGGCCAGCCCCCCCCTACAATGAGCAGTTCTTC
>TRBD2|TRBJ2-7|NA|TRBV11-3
CASSLEKYGTSVLQGEEQYF
TGTGCCAGCAGCTTAGAAAAATACGGGACTAGCGTCCTTCAGGGGGAAGAGCAGTACTTC
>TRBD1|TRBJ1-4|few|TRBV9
CASSTGTATNEKLFF
TGTGCCAGCAGCACGGGGACAGCAACTAATGAAAAACTGTTTTTT
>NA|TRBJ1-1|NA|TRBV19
CASSIGQGLPNTEAFF
TGTGCCAGTAGTATAGGCCAGGGACTACCGAACACTGAAGCTTTCTTT
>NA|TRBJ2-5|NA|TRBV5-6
CASSLEGALEETQYF
TGTGCCAGCAGCTTGGAAGGGGCTTTAGAAGAGACCCAGTACTTC
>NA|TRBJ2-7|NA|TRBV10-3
CAISETPRGSSEQYF
TGTGCCATCAGTGAGACGCCCCGGGGGAGCTCCGAGCAGTACTTC
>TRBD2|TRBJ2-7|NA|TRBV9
CASSVLAGDGYEQYF
TGTGCCAGCAGCGTCCTAGCGGGAGACGGGTACGAGCAGTACTTC
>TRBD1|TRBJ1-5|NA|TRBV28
CASRLTGGGQPQHF
TGTGCCAGCAGACTTACAGGGGGTGGTCAGCCCCAGCATTTT
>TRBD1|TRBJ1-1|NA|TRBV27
CASRGQGGTEAFF
TGTGCCAGCAGGGGACAGGGTGGGACTGAAGCTTTCTTT
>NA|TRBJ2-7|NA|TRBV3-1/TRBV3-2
CASSPSSGPSTYEQYF
TGTGCCAGCAGCCCCTCAAGCGGGCCCTCAACCTACGAGCAGTACTTC
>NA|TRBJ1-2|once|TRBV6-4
CASSWGPNYGYTF
TGTGCCAGCAGTTGGGGGCCTAACTATGGCTACACCTTC
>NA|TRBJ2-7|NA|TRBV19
CASSIGGANRYEQYF
TGTGCCAGTAGTATTGGGGGGGCGAATCGCTACGAGCAGTACTTC
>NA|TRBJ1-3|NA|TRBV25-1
CASRPQGTGNTIYF
TGTGCCAGCCGACCCCAGGGCACTGGAAACACCATATATTTT
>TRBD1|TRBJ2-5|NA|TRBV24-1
CATSDTGGSETQYF
TGTGCCACCAGTGATACAGGGGGCTCAGAGACCCAGTACTTC
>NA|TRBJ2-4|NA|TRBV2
CASSLGTLAKNIQYF
TGTGCCAGCAGTCTGGGGACTTTAGCCAAAAACATTCAGTACTTC
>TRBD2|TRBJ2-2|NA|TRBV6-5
CASSRTSGRPGELFF
TGTGCCAGCAGTCGGACTAGCGGGCGTCCCGGGGAGCTGTTTTTT
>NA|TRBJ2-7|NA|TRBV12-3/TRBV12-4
CASSLGQSYEQYF
TGTGCCAGCAGTTTAGGGCAGTCCTACGAGCAGTACTTC
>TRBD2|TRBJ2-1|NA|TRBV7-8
CASSPRSSGAGGNEQFF
TGTGCCAGCAGCCCCCGATCGAGCGGGGCGGGGGGCAATGAGCAGTTCTTC
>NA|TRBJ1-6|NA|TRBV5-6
CASSLAQRRPGNSPLHF
TGTGCCAGCAGCTTGGCCCAGCGCAGGCCGGGGAATTCACCCCTCCACTTT
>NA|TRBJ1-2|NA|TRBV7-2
CASSFEGGWSDGYTF
TGTGCCAGCAGCTTTGAGGGTGGCTGGAGCGATGGCTACACCTTC
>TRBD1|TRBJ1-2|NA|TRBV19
CASSITGQPKNYGYTF
TGTGCCAGTAGTATAACGGGACAGCCGAAAAACTATGGCTACACCTTC
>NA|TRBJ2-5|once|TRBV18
CASSPLARSYQETQYF
TGTGCCAGCTCACCACTGGCACGATCGTACCAAGAGACCCAGTACTTC
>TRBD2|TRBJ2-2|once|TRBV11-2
CASSLGLANTGELFF
TGTGCCAGCAGCCTCGGACTAGCGAACACCGGGGAGCTGTTTTTT
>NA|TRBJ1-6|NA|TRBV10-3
CAIKEGKGTENSPLHF
TGTGCCATCAAGGAGGGGAAGGGAACAGAGAATTCACCCCTCCACTTT
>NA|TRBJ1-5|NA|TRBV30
CAWSPPGGYQPQHF
TGTGCCTGGAGTCCGCCCGGGGGGTATCAGCCCCAGCATTTT
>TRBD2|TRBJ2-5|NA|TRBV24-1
CATGRGETQYF
TGTGCCACCGGGAGGGGAGAGACCCAGTACTTC
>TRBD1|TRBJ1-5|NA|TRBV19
CASSGDRGNQPQHF
TGTGCCAGTAGTGGGGACAGGGGTAATCAGCCCCAGCATTTT
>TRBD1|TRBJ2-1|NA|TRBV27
CASSSTGFSQFF
TGTGCCAGCAGTTCGACAGGGTTTTCGCAGTTCTTC
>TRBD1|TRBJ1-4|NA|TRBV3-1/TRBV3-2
CASNFRGVLFF
TGTGCCAGCAACTTCAGGGGGGTCCTGTTTTTT
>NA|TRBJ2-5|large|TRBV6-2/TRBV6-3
CASSRGLPRETQYF
TGTGCCAGCAGTAGGGGTCTCCCACGGGAGACCCAGTACTTC
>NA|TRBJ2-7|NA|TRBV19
CASSPRGTAYEQYF
TGTGCCAGTAGTCCCCGCGGGACAGCCTACGAGCAGTACTTC
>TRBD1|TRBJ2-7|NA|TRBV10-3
CAISNAGTGTREQYF
TGTGCCATCAGTAACGCCGGGACAGGGACTCGGGAGCAGTACTTC
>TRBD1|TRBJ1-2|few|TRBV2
CASSATGGWDYGYTF
TGTGCCAGCAGTGCTACAGGGGGCTGGGACTATGGCTACACCTTC
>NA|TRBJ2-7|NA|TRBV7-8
CASSTGLSYEQYF
TGTGCCAGCAGCACGGGACTCTCCTACGAGCAGTACTTC
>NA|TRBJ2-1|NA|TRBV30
CAWSPTRNEQFF
TGTGCCTGGAGTCCGACTAGAAACGAGCAGTTCTTC
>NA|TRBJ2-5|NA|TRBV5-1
CASSARTAGETQYF
TGCGCCAGCAGCGCAAGGACAGCTGGAGAGACCCAGTACTTC
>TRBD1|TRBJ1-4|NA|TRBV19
CASGTGLELFF
TGTGCCAGTGGGACAGGGTTGGAACTGTTTTTT
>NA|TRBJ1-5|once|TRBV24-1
CATSDTGYSNQPQHF
TGTGCCACCAGTGACACAGGGTATAGCAATCAGCCCCAGCATTTT
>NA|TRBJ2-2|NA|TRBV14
CASSQVSGLNTGELFF
TGTGCCAGCAGCCAAGTATCCGGGTTGAACACCGGGGAGCTGTTTTTT
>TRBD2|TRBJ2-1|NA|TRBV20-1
CSASDPSGYNEQFF
TGCAGTGCTAGTGATCCTAGCGGGTACAATGAGCAGTTCTTC
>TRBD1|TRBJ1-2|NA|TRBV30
CAWITGANYGYTF
TGTGCCTGGATAACAGGGGCTAACTATGGCTACACCTTC
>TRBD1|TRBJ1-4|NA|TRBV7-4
CASSRTGGNEKLFF
TGTGCCAGCAGCCGGACAGGGGGCAATGAAAAACTGTTTTTT
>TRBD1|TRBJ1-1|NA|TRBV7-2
CASSIQGANTEAFF
TGTGCCAGCAGCATCCAGGGGGCGAACACTGAAGCTTTCTTT
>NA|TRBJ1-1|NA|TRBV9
CASSADSRTEAFF
TGTGCCAGCAGCGCAGACAGTCGGACTGAAGCTTTCTTT
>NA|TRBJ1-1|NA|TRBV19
CASSIEGLLNTEAFF
TGTGCCAGTAGTATAGAAGGACTCCTGAACACTGAAGCTTTCTTT
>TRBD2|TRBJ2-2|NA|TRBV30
CAWSGWRGLAANTGELFF
TGTGCCTGGAGTGGTTGGAGGGGACTAGCGGCGAACACCGGGGAGCTGTTTTTT
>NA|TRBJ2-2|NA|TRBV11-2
CATSRAGSGTGELFF
TGTGCCACGTCGAGGGCCGGGAGTGGCACCGGGGAGCTGTTTTTT
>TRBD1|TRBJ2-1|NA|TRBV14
CASSFQSGQGSNEQFF
TGTGCCAGCAGCTTCCAATCGGGACAGGGGAGCAATGAGCAGTTCTTC